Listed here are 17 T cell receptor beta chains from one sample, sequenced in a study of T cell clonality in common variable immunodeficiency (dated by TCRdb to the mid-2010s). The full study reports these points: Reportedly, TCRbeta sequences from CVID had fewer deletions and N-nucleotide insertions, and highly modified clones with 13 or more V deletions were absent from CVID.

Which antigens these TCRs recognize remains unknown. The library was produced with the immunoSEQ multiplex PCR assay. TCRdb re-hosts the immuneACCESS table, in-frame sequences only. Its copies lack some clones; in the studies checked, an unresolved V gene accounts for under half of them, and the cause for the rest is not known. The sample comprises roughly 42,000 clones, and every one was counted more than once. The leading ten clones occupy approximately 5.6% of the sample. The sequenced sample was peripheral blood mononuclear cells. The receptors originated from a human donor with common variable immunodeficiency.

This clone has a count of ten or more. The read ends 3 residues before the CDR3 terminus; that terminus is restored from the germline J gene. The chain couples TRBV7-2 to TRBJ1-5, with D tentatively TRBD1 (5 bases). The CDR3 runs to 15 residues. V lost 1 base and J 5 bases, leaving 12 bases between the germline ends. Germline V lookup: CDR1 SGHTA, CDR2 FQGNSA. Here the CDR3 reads CASSLGGVGDQPQHF. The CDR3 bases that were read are TGTGCCAGCAGCTTAGGAGGGGTTGGTGATCAGCCC.

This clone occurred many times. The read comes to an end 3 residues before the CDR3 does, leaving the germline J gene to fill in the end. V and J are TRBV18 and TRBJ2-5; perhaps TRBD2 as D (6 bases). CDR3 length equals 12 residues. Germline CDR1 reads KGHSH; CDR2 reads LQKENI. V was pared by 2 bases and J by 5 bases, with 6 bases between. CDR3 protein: CASSPGGETQYF. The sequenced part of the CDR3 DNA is TGTGCCAGCTCACCAGGGGGGGAGACC.

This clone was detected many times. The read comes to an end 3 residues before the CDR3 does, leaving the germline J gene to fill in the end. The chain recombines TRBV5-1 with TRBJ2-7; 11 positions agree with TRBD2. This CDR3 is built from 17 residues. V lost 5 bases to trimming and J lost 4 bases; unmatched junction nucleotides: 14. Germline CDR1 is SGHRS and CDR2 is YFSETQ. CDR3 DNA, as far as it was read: TGCGCCAGCAGAACAATAGCGGGAGGGATATTTTCATACGAG. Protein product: CASRTIAGGIFSYE. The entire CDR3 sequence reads CASRTIAGGIFSYEQYF.

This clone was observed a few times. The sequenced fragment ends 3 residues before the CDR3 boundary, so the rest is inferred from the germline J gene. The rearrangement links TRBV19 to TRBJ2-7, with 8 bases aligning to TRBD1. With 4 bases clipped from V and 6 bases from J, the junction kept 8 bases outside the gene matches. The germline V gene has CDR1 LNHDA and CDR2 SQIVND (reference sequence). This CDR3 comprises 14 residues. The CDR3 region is CASSRSDRAREQYF. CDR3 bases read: TGTGCCAGTAGTAGGTCGGACAGGGCTCGCGAG.

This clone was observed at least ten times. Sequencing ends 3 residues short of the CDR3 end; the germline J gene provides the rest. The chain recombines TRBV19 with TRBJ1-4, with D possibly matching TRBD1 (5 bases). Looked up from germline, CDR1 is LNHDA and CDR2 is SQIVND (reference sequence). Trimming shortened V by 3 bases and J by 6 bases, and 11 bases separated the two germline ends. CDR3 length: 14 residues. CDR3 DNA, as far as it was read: TGTGCCAGTAGTATGCAGGGCACTGATGAAAAA. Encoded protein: CASSMQGTDEK. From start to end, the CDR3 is CASSMQGTDEKLFF.

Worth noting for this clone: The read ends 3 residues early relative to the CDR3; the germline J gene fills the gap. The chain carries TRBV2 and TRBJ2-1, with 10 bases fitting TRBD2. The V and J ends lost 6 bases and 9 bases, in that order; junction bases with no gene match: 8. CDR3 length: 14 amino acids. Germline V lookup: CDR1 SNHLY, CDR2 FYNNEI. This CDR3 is CASRELAGESEQFF. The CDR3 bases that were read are TGTGCCAGCAGAGAGCTAGCGGGAGAAAGTGAG. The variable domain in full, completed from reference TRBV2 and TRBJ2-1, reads EPEVTQTPSHQVTQMGQEVILRCVPISNHLYFYWYRQILGQKVEFLVSFYNNEISEKSEIFDDQFSVERPDGSNFTLKIRSTKLEDSAMYFCASRELAGESEQFFGPGTRLTVL.

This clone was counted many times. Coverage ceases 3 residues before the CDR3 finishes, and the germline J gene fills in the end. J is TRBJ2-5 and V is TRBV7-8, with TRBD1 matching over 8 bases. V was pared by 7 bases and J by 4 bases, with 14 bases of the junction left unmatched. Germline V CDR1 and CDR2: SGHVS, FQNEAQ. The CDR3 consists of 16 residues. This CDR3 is CASTIPAVGQAETQYF. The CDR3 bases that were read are TGTGCCAGCACCATTCCAGCGGTGGGACAGGCAGAGACC.

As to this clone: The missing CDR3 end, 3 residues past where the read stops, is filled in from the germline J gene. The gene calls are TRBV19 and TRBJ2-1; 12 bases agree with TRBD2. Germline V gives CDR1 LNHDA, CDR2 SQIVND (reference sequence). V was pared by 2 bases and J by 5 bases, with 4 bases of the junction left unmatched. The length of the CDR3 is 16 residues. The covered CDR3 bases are TGTGCCAGTAGTATAATCACTAGCGGGAGGAACAATGAG. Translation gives CASSIITSGRNNE. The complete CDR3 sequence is CASSIITSGRNNEQFF.

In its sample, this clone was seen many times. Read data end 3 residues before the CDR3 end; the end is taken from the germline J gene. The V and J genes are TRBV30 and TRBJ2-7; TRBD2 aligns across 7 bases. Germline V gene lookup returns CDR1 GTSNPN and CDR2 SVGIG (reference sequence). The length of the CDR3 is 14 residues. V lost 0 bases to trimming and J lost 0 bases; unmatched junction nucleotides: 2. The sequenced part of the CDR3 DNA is TGTGCCTGGAGTGTAGAGCGGGACTCCTACGAG. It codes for CAWSVERDSYE. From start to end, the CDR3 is CAWSVERDSYEQYF.

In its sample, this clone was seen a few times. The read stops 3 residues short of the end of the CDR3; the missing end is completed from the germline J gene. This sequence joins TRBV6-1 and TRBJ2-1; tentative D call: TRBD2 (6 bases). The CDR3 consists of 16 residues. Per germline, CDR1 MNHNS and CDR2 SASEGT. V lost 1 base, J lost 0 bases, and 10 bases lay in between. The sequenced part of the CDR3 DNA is TGTGCCAGCAGTGAAGATGGGGGGTCCTCCTACAATGAG. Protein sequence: CASSEDGGSSYNE. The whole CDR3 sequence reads CASSEDGGSSYNEQFF.

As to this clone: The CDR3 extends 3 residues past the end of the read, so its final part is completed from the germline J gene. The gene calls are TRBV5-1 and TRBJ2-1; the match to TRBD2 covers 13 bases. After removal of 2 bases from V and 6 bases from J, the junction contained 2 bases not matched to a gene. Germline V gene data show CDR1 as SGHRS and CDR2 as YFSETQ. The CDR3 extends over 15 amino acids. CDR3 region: CASSFGLAGANEQFF. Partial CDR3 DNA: TGCGCCAGCAGCTTTGGACTAGCGGGAGCCAATGAG.

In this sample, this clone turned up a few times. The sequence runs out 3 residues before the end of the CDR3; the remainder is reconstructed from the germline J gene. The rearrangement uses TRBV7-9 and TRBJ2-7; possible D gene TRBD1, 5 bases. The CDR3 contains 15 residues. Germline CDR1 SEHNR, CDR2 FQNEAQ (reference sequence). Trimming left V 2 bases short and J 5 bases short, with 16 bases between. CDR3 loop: CASSLLGQGSHEQYF. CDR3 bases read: TGTGCCAGCAGCTTACTGGGGCAGGGATCGCACGAG.

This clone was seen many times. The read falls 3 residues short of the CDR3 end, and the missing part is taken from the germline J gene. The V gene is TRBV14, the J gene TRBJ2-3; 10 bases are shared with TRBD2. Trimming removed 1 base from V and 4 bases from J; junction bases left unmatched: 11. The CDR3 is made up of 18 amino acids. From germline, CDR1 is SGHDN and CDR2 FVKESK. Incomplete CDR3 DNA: TGTGCCAGCAGCCAAGTTTTCGCGGCTAGCGGGGGTGCAGATACG. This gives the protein CASSQVFAASGGADT. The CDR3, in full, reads CASSQVFAASGGADTQYF.

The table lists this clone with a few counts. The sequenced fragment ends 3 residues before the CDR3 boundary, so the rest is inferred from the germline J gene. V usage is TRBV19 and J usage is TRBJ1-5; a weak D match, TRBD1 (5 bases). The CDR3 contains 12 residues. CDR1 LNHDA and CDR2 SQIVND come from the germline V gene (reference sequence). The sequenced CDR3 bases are TGTGCCAGTAGAGACGCAGGGTACCCC. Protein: CASRDAGYP. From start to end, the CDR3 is CASRDAGYPQHF.

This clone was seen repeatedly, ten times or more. The CDR3 bases that were read are TGTGCCAGCAGCTCCGTTCGAGATACG. It codes for CASSSVRDT. The full CDR3 protein is CASSSVRDTQYF. The rearrangement joins TRBV5-6 to TRBJ2-3; no firm D call. The CDR3 end is not reached by the read, which stops 3 residues before it; the germline J gene fills it in. CDR1 SGHDT and CDR2 YYEEEE come from the germline V gene. Trimming removed 3 bases at V and 5 bases at J, with 7 bases between. This CDR3 has 12 residues.

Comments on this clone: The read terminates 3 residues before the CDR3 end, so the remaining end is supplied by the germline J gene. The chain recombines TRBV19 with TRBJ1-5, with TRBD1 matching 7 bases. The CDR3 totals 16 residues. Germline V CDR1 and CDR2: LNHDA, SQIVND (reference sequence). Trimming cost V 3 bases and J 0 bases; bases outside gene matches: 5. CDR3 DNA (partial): TGTGCCAGTAGTATTTCCGGGACAGTTAGCAATCAGCCC. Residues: CASSISGTVSNQP. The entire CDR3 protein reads CASSISGTVSNQPQHF.

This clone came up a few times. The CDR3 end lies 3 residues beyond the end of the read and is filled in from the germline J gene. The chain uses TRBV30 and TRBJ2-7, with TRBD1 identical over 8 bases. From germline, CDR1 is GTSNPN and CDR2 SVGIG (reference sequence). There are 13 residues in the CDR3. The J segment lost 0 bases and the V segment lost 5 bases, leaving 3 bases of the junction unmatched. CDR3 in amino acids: CAWGTGGSYEQYF. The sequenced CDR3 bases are TGTGCCTGGGGGACAGGAGGCTCCTACGAG.